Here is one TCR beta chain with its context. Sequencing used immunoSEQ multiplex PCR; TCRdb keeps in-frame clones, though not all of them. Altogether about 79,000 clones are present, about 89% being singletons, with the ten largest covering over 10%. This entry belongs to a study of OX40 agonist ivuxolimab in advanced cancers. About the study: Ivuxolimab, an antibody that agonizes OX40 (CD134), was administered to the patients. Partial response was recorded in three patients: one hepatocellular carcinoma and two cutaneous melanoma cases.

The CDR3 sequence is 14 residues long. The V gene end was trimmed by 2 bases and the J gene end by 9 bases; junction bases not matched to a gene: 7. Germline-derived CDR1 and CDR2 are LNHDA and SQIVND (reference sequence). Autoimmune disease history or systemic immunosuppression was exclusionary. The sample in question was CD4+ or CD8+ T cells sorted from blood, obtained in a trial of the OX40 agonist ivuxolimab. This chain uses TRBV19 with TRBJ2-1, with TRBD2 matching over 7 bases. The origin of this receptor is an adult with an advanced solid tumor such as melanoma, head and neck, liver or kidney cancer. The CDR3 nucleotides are TGTGCCAGTAGTATACTACCCCGGGGGGTTGAGCAGTTCTTC. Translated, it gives CASSILPRGVEQFF.